The clone carrying this TCR beta chain was detected many times. Antigen specificity is unknown. Time point here: newly diagnosed GD, antithyroid drugs for less than 3 months. RNA extracted from PBMCs served as the sequencing template. This entry is derived from a study of regulatory T cells in long-lasting Graves disease. The study, taken as a whole, reports: Gene preferences differed: TRBV28, TRBJ1-2, TRBJ2-5 in persistent cases.

Building the TCR beta libraries relied on iRepertoire HTBI primers, and CDR3 regions underwent Arm-PCR. TCRdb reanalysed the multiplex PCR reads using MiXCR and keeps one entry per CDR3 protein. The sample carries some 250,000 distinct CDR3 sequences, around 18% recorded once. This CDR3 region has 13 residues. The germline CDR1 and CDR2 sequences are MNHNS and SASEGT. The V end lost 6 bases, the J end lost 1 base, and 9 bases lay between the germline ends. These data were likewise used in another study, on T cells in Graves' hyperthyroidism and ophthalmopathy. That paper states: In the analysis, a 13 V-J model separated ophthalmopathy from stable hyperthyroidism.

The V gene is TRBV6-1, the J gene TRBJ1-1; no reliable D call. The source is a woman in her thirties with Graves disease. This sample comprised peripheral blood mononuclear cells (PBMCs), obtained at new diagnosis, from a patient treated with antithyroid drugs. Here the CDR3 DNA reads TGTGCCAGCAGCTTACCAGGGAACACTGAAGCTTTCTTT. It translates to CASSLPGNTEAFF.